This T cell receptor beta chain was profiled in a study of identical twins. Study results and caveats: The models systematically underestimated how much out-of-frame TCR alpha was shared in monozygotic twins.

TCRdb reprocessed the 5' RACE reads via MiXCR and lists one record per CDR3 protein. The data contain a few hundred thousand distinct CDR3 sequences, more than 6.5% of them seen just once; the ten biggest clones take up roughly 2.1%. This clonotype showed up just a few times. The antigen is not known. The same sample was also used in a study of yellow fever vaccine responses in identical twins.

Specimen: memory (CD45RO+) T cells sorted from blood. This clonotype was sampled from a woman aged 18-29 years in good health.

The CDR3 nucleotides read TGTGCCACTCAAAGAGAGGGGAGGAACACTGAAGCTTTCTTT. Translating it yields CATQREGRNTEAFF. The V gene is TRBV6-1, the J gene TRBJ1-1; D is possibly TRBD1 (5 bases). The CDR3 runs to 14 residues. V was cut by 10 bases and J by 1 base, with 16 bases left in between. Germline V gene data show CDR1 as MNHNS and CDR2 as SASEGT.